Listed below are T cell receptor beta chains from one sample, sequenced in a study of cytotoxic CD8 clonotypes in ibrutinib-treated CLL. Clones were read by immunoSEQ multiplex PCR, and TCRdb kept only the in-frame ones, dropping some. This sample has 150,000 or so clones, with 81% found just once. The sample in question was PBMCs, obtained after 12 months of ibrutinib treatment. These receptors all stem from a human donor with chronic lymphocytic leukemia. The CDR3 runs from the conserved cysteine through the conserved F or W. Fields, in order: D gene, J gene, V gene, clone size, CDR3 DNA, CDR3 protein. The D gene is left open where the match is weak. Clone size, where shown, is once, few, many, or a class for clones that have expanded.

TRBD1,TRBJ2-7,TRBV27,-,TGTGCCAGCGGCCCGGACAGGGGCTACGAGCAGTACTTC,CASGPDRGYEQYF
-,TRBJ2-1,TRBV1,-,TGCACCAGCAGCCAAGATTTGTCGAACCGGCGCGGGGATGAGCAGTTCTTC,CTSSQDLSNRRGDEQFF
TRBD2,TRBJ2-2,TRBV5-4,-,TGTGCCAGCAGCCTAGGGACTAGCGGGGTCACCGGGGAGCTGTTTTTT,CASSLGTSGVTGELFF
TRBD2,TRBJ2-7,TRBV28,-,TGTGCCAGCAGGCCGGGGGGGAGCTCCTACGAGCAGTACTTC,CASRPGGSSYEQYF
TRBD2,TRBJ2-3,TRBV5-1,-,TGCGCCAGCAGCTTGGGGACTAGCGGGGCGGGTACAGATACGCAGTATTTT,CASSLGTSGAGTDTQYF
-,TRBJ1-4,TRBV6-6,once,TGTGCCAGCAGTTTTAGGGGTGTTAATGAAAAACTGTTTTTT,CASSFRGVNEKLFF
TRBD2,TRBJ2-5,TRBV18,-,TGTGCCAGCTCACCTCTCCCGGGACTAGCGGGAGCAAAGACCCAGTACTTC,CASSPLPGLAGAKTQYF
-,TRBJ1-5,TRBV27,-,TGTGCCAGCAGTTTATTAAAATGGGGTCAGCCCCAGCATTTT,CASSLLKWGQPQHF
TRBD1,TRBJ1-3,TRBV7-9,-,TGTGCCAGCGGGACAGGGGGTTCCCTGACTGGAAACACCATATATTTT,CASGTGGSLTGNTIYF
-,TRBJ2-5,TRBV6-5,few,TGTGCCAGCAGTTACGGGGGGCCGGAGACCCAGTACTTC,CASSYGGPETQYF
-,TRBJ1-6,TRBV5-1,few,TGCGCCAGCAGCTTGGATCCGGTGGGCGGTTCACCCCTCCACTTT,CASSLDPVGGSPLHF
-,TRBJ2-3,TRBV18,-,TGTGCCAGCTCACCGAAAGGGAGCACAGATACGCAGTATTTT,CASSPKGSTDTQYF
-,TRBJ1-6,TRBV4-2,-,TGTGCCAGCAGCCAAACCGGGACGGGGAATTCACCCCTCCACTTT,CASSQTGTGNSPLHF
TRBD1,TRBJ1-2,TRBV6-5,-,TGTGCCAGCAGCACCGGGACAGGGAATGGCTACACCTTC,CASSTGTGNGYTF
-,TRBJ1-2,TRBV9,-,TGTGCCAGCAGCGCCTCCGGGGGCGCGTCCTATGGCTACACCTTC,CASSASGGASYGYTF